This entry concerns a single T cell receptor (beta chain). The CDR3 is made up of 17 amino acids. Germline V gene lookup returns CDR1 SGHVS and CDR2 FNYEAQ. V lost 5 bases and J lost 0; bases outside the gene matches: 8. TCRdb keeps only in-frame clones here, not all; method: immunoSEQ multiplex PCR. The data contain about a million clones, under 80% of them seen just once; the ten biggest clones take up approximately 1.5%. The source of the sample is a study of shared clonotypes between healthy human individuals. Sequencing input: memory CD4+ T cells sorted from blood. Stated subset: CD45RA-negative fraction. The gene calls are TRBV7-6 and TRBJ2-5; 11 nucleotides agree with TRBD2. The TCR was taken from a man younger than 35 in good health. CDR3 coding DNA: TGTGCCAGCAGCCTCCAAACTAGCGGGGGTTACCAAGAGACCCAGTACTTC. Protein product: CASSLQTSGGYQETQYF.